A few counts support the clone carrying this T cell receptor beta chain. The antigen remains undetermined. The PCR ran on 60 Vbeta and 13 Jbeta primers. Clones were sequenced by immunoSEQ multiplex PCR, and TCRdb holds only the in-frame ones, with some missing. This sample has some 140,000 clones, with 60% to 80% found just once. Germline V gives CDR1 LGHNT, CDR2 FRNRAP. With V trimmed by 0 bases and J by 2 bases, 0 bases remained unmatched. This CDR3 is 16 amino acids long. The sample originates from a study of cytomegalovirus exposure and HLA in healthy donors. Study-wide background: Early released data comprised some 85 million unique TCRs from HLA-typed donors. Among over 350 genotyped donors, roughly 81% fell in the Caucasian-associated ancestry cluster. Study-wide results and caveats: Presence/absence analyses supposed approximately even sequencing depth among donors.

The TCR originated in a man aged 50 or older in good health and CMV-seropositive. The chain uses TRBV12-5 and TRBJ2-1, with TRBD2 matching over 11 bases. The specimen sequenced was PBMCs. The CDR3 is CASGLVSGRAYNEQFF. The CDR3 region has the DNA TGTGCTAGTGGTTTGGTTAGCGGGAGGGCCTACAATGAGCAGTTCTTC.